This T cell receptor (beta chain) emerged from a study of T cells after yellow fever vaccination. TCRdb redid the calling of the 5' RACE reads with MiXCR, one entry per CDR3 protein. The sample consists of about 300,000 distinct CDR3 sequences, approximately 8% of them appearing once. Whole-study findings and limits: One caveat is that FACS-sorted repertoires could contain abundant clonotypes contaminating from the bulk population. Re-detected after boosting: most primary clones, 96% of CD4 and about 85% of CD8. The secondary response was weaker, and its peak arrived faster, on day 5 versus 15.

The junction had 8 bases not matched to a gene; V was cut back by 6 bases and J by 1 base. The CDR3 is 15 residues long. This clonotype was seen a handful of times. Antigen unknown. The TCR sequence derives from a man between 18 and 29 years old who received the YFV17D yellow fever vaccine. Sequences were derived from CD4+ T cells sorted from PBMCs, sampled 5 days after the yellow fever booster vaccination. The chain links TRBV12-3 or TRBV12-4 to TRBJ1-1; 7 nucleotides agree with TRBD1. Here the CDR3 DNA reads TGTGCCAGCAGCTACATCGGGACAGCGAACACTGAAGCTTTCTTT. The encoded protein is CASSYIGTANTEAFF.